This T cell receptor beta chain was obtained from a study of blood T cell repertoires in COVID-19. The CDR3 loop spans 14 amino acids. The V end was cut by 9 bases, the J end by 0 bases, with 10 bases between. Germline V lookup: CDR1 SGHRS, CDR2 YFSETQ. The assay was immunoSEQ multiplex PCR, and TCRdb's table has in-frame clones only and misses some. Counted here are fewer than 350,000 clones, 88% occurring once; the ten biggest clones make up 9% to 9.5%. The gene calls are TRBV5-1 and TRBJ2-6; the D is unclear. Sequenced sample: peripheral blood. The receptor comes from a young man with active or convalescent COVID-19. DNA for the CDR3: TGCGCCACCAAACCAGGCTCTGGGGCCAACGTCCTGACTTTC. Translating it yields CATKPGSGANVLTF.